The 14 T cell receptor beta chains in this list originate from one sample, sequenced in a study of blood T cell repertoires in COVID-19. Profiling relied on immunoSEQ multiplex PCR, and the TCRdb table lists in-frame clones only, not all of them. This table holds about 75,000 clones, about 86% found once. The material sequenced was peripheral blood. These receptors came from an elderly man with COVID-19, enrolled during active disease.

J is TRBJ2-2 and V is TRBV3-1 (or the pseudogene TRBV3-2), with 10 bases aligning to TRBD2. The J segment lost 7 bases and the V segment lost 4 bases, leaving 3 bases of the junction unmatched. The germline CDR1 and CDR2 sequences are LGHDT and YNNKEL (reference sequence). The CDR3 length is 14 residues. This CDR3 reads CASSLGLAIGELFF. The CDR3 nucleotides are TGTGCCAGCAGCCTGGGACTAGCGATCGGGGAGCTGTTTTTT.

The chain recombines TRBV5-1 with TRBJ1-3, with D possibly being TRBD1 (6 bases). The V end was cut by 5 bases, the J end by 2 bases, with 14 bases between. Germline V gene sequence: CDR1 SGHRS, CDR2 YFSETQ. The CDR3 has 15 amino acids. The DNA for the CDR3 is TGCGCCAGCAGTTCCGGCGAGGGGGCTGGAAACACCATATATTTT. This encodes CASSSGEGAGNTIYF.

CDR3 nucleotide sequence: TGTGCCAGCGCCCCCCGGCGGGGCCTATACAATGAGCAGTTCTTC. This encodes CASAPRRGLYNEQFF. The genes are TRBV2 and TRBJ2-1, with a weak D call TRBD2 (6 bases). The V gene lost 8 bases and the J gene lost 4 bases, with 18 bases spanning the gap. From germline, CDR1 is SNHLY and CDR2 FYNNEI. The CDR3 loop spans 15 amino acids.

The genes are TRBV18 and TRBJ1-3, with 8 bases matching TRBD1. The CDR3 contains 16 residues. CDR1 KGHSH and CDR2 LQKENI come from the germline V gene. V shed 2 bases, J shed 2 bases, and the junction held 5 bases outside the gene matches. The CDR3 coding sequence is TGTGCCAGCTCACCAAAGGGACAGGACCCTGGAAACACCATATATTTT. Protein product: CASSPKGQDPGNTIYF.

The chain combines TRBV19 with TRBJ2-5, with D possibly matching TRBD1 (6 bases). Germline loops: CDR1 LNHDA, CDR2 SQIVND (reference sequence). The CDR3 covers 17 residues. With 4 bases removed from V and 5 bases from J, the gap between germline ends came to 23 bases. The DNA of the CDR3 is TGTGCCAGTAGTACACGAGACCGGGACAAGCGATGGGAGACCCAGTACTTC. It translates to CASSTRDRDKRWETQYF.

This rearrangement joins TRBV19 to TRBJ1-3; 8 bases map to TRBD1. Germline V gene data show CDR1 as LNHDA and CDR2 as SQIVND (reference sequence). Losses at the gene ends were 3 bases for V and 8 bases for J; bases not matched to a gene: 12. The CDR3 consists of 16 residues. CDR3 amino acids: CASSIRGQGFGDTIYF. In DNA, the CDR3 is TGTGCCAGTAGTATCAGAGGACAGGGTTTCGGCGACACCATATATTTT. Using reference TRBV19 and TRBJ1-3 for the parts outside the CDR3, the full variable domain is DGGITQSPKYLFRKEGQNVTLSCEQNLNHDAMYWYRQDPGQGLRLIYYSQIVNDFQKGDIAEGYSVSREKKESFPLTVTSAQKNPTAFYLCASSIRGQGFGDTIYFGEGSWLTVV.

CDR3 region: CASSPSGHTIYF. CDR3 nucleotides: TGTGCCAGCTCACCGTCAGGGCACACCATATATTTT. The chain combines TRBV18 with TRBJ1-3, with D possibly matching TRBD1 (5 bases). V was shortened by 3 bases and J by 8 bases, with 8 bases between the two germline ends. The germline gives CDR1 KGHSH, CDR2 LQKENI. The CDR3 has 12 amino acids.

The chain combines TRBV9 with TRBJ1-6, with TRBD1 matching 10 bases. The CDR3 length is 14 residues. V gave up 3 bases and J gave up 7 bases; unmatched junction bases: 1. Germline CDR1 is SGDLS and CDR2 is YYNGEE. Here the CDR3 DNA reads TGTGCCAGCAGCGGACAGGGGGCGAATTCACCCCTCCACTTT. It specifies CASSGQGANSPLHF. The full variable domain, completed using reference TRBV9 and TRBJ1-6, is DSGVTQTPKHLITATGQRVTLRCSPRSGDLSVYWYQQSLDQGLQFLIQYYNGEERAKGNILERFSAQQFPDLHSELNLSSLELGDSALYFCASSGQGANSPLHFGNGTRLTVT.

The chain employs TRBV7-2 and TRBJ1-1; tentative D call: TRBD1 (5 bases). The germline gives CDR1 SGHTA, CDR2 FQGNSA. The length of the CDR3 is 14 residues. The V and J ends lost 1 base and 2 bases respectively, with 8 bases between them. The CDR3 loop reads CASSLGQLNTEAFF. In nucleotides, the CDR3 is TGTGCCAGCAGCTTAGGACAGCTTAACACTGAAGCTTTCTTT.

The chain employs TRBV27 and TRBJ1-5; 8 nucleotides line up with TRBD1. The ends lost 0 bases at V and 0 bases at J; junction bases unmatched: 7. CDR1 is MNHEY and CDR2 is SMNVEV in the germline V gene (reference sequence). The CDR3 consists of 18 residues. DNA for the CDR3: TGTGCCAGCAGTTTATCCCGACAGGGGAGGTATAGCAATCAGCCCCAGCATTTT. Translation: CASSLSRQGRYSNQPQHF.

The V and J genes are TRBV6-5 and TRBJ1-1; D is possibly TRBD1 (6 bases). Germline V gene lookup returns CDR1 MNHEY and CDR2 SVGAGI. The CDR3 is made up of 14 amino acids. The ends were cut back, 8 bases at V and 5 bases at J, with 18 bases in the middle. This CDR3 reads CASSRPTGGTEAFF. As DNA, the CDR3 is TGTGCCAGCTCCAGACCGACAGGCGGGACTGAAGCTTTCTTT.

The chain employs TRBV5-1 and TRBJ1-6, with D maybe TRBD1 (6 bases). The length of the CDR3 is 17 residues. Germline CDR1 and CDR2: SGHRS and YFSETQ. V was cut by 3 bases and J by 0 bases, with 13 bases left in between. The CDR3 DNA reads TGCGCCAGCAGCTCAGCAGACAGGAGCTCCTATAATTCACCCCTCCACTTT. This sequence encodes CASSSADRSSYNSPLHF.

This clone appeared a single time. The V gene is TRBV19, the J gene TRBJ2-1; D possibly corresponds to TRBD1 (6 bases). V dropped 7 bases and J dropped 4 bases, with 11 bases sitting between them. CDR1 is LNHDA, CDR2 SQIVND, per germline (reference sequence). CDR3 length equals 13 residues. The CDR3 region is CASMGQGYNEQFF. The CDR3 region has the DNA TGTGCCAGTATGGGTCAGGGGTACAATGAGCAGTTCTTC.

The chain has TRBV6-1 and TRBJ2-7; 8 bases map to TRBD1. Trimming at V came to 4 bases and at J to 3 bases, leaving 11 bases not matched to a gene. CDR3 length equals 16 residues. From germline, CDR1 is MNHNS and CDR2 SASEGT. The DNA of the CDR3 is TGTGCCAGCAGTGGGGGGCTGGGACAGGCAATCTACGAGCAGTACTTC. Protein: CASSGGLGQAIYEQYF.